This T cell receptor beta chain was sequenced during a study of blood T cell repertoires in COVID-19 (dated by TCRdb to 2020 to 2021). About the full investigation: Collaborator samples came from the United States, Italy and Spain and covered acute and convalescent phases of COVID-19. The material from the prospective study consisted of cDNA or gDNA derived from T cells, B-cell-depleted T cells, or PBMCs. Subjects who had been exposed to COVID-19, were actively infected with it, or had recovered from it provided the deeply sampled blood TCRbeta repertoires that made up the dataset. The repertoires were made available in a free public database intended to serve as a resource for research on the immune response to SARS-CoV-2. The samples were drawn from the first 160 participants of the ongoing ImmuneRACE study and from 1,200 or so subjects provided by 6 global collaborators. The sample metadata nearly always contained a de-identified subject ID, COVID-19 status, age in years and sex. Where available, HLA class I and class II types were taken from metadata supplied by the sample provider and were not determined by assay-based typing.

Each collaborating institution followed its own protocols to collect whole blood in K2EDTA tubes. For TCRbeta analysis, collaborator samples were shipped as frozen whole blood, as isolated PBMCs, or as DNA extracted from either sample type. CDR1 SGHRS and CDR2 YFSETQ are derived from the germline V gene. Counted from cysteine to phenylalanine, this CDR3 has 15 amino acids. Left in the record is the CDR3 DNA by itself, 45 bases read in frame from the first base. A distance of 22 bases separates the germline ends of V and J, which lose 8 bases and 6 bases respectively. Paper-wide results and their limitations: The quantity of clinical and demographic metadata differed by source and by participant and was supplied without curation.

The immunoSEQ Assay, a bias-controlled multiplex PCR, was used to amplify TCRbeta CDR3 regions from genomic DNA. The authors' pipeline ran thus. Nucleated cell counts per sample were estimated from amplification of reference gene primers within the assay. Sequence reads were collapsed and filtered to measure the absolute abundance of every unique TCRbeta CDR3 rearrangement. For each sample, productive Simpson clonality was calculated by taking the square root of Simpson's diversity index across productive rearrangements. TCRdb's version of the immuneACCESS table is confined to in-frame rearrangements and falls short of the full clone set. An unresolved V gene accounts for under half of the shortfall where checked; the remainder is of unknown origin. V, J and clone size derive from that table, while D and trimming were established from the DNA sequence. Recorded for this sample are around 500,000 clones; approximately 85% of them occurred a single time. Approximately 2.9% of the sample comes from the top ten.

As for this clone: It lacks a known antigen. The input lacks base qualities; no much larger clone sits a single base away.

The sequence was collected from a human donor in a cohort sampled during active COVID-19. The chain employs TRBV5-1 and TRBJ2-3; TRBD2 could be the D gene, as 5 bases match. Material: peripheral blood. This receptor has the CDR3 CASTPPDGGWDTQYF. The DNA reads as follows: TGCGCCAGTACCCCTCCCGACGGAGGATGGGATACGCAGTATTTT.